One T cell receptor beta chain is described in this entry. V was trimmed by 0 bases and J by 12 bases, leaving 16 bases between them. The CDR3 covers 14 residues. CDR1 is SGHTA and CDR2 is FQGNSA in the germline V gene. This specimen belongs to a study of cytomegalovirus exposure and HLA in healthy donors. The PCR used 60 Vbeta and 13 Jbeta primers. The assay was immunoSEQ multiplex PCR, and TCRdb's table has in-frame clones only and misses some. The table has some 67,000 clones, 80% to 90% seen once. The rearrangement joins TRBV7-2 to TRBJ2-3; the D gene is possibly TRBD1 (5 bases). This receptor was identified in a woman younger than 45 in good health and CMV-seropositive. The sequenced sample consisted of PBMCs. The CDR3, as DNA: TGTGCCAGCAGCTTAGCGGGGCCTCCATTATCCCAGTATTTT. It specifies CASSLAGPPLSQYF.